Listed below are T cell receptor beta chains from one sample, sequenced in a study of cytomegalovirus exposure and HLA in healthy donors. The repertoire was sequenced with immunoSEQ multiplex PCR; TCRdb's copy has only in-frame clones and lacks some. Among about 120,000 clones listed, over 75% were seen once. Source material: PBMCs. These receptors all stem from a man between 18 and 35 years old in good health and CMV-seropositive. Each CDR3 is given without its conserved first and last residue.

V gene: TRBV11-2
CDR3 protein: ASSLGWTPNTQAF

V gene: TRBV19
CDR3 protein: ASSRGQGSAGELF

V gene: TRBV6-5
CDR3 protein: ASSARTGYDQPQH

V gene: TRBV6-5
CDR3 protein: ASSKFGQVYGYT

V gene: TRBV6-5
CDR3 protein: ASKEGVYGYT

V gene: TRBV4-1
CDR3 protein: ASSQALGQGLYGYT

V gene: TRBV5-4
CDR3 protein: ASRRDSTPTYEQY

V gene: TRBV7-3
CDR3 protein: ASSLLLGGGYT

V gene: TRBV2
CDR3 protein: ASRAGQQETQY

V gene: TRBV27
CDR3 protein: ASRETGVPSGANGLT

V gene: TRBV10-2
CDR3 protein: ASSVTISEPQH

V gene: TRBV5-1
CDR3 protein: ASSFPGQGTGELF

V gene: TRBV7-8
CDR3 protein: ASSLVASRNNEQF

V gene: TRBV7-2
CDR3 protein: ASSYMGQNSYEQY

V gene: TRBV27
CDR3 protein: ASSPKTGILNSPLH

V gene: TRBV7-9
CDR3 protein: ASSFFTTANTGELF

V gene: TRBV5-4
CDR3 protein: ASSLKLEMMNTEAF

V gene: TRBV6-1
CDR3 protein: ASSGYRQETQY

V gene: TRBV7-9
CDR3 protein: ASSLRDTSYEQY

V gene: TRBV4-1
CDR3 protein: ASSRELRTDIYGYT

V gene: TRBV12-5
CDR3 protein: ASASKDRVTAQEQF

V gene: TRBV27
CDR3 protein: ASSRDSSYNEQF

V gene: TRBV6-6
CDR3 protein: ASSYLAGDNEQF

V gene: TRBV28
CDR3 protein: ASRRGGNTGELF

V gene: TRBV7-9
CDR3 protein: ASSLNNEQF

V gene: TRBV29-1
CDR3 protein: SVENAGVSSYEQY

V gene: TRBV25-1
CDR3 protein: ASSVTGTRGALH